Sequencing of this TCR beta chain was carried out in a study of Graves' ophthalmopathy and Graves' hyperthyroidism. This clonotype was found many times. The target antigen is unknown. Germline V gene lookup returns CDR1 MDHEN and CDR2 SYDVKM. CDR3 size: 13 residues. J was trimmed by 7 bases and V by 7 bases; bases with no gene match: 8. Study findings and constraints: Thyroid clonotypes that were expanded above 0.001 frequency mostly also appeared in blood.

The authors amplified TCR beta CDR3 regions, and they did so from RNA transcripts for repertoire sequencing. First-round RT-PCR relied on HTBI primers, and a second-round multiplex PCR came next. MiXCR, run by TCRdb on the multiplex PCR reads, gives a single entry per CDR3 protein. Of roughly 500,000 distinct CDR3 sequences in the sample, roughly an eighth were seen once. The J gene is TRBJ1-2, the V gene TRBV28; 8 bases line up with TRBD1. The TCR comes from a woman in her twenties or thirties with Graves' ophthalmopathy. Sequenced material: blood. This chain's CDR3 is CASNPTGAGGYTF. DNA of the CDR3: TGTGCCAGCAATCCGACAGGGGCGGGTGGCTACACCTTC.